The rows below give T cell receptor beta chains drawn from one sample of a study of T cell responses to AZD1222 COVID-19 vaccine. Assay: immunoSEQ multiplex PCR; the TCRdb copy retains only in-frame clones and omits some. Of around 100,000 clones listed, 80% to 95% are singletons. The sample in question was peripheral blood, obtained on day 0 of AZD1222 vaccination. The receptor set was obtained from an adult in good health. The CDR3 runs from the conserved cysteine through the conserved F or W. The D gene is left open where the match is weak. Only some rows state a clone size, as once, few, many or a class for expanded clones.

J gene	V gene	D gene	clone size	CDR3 DNA	CDR3 protein
TRBJ1-2	TRBV21-1	-	-	TGTGCCAGCAGTCCAAGGGGACGCCTGGGGGGCTATGGCTACACCTTC	CASSPRGRLGGYGYTF
TRBJ1-1	TRBV6-2/TRBV6-3	-	-	TGTGCCAGCAGTTACTCGTGGACTGAAGCTTTCTTT	CASSYSWTEAFF
TRBJ2-7	TRBV7-9	-	-	TGTGCCAGCAGCTTAAGCCGGGCTCCTTGGGAGCAGTACTTC	CASSLSRAPWEQYF
TRBJ1-2	TRBV2	TRBD1	few	TGTGCCAGCAGTGACGAGGGGGCCTACTATGGCTACACCTTC	CASSDEGAYYGYTF
TRBJ1-5	TRBV9	TRBD1	-	TGTGCCAGCAGCGTAGCCTCCGGGACAGATAGCAATCAGCCCCAGCATTTT	CASSVASGTDSNQPQHF
TRBJ1-6	TRBV19	TRBD1	-	TGTGCCAGTAGTACCGGACAGGGGGATGTAGATAATTCACCCCTCCACTTT	CASSTGQGDVDNSPLHF
TRBJ2-2	TRBV7-6	TRBD1	-	TGTGCCAGCAGCCCCCGCGACAGGGGACCCACCGGGGAGCTGTTTTTT	CASSPRDRGPTGELFF
TRBJ1-2	TRBV7-2	-	-	TGTGCCAGCAGCCAGGGCGGCAGTTACTATGGCTACACCTTC	CASSQGGSYYGYTF
TRBJ1-1	TRBV3-1/TRBV3-2	-	-	TGTGCCAGCAGACAAGACGGATACACTGAAGCTTTCTTT	CASRQDGYTEAFF
TRBJ1-1	TRBV6-2/TRBV6-3	-	-	TGTGCCAGCAGCGAAGGGTCATTCGACACTGAAGCTTTCTTT	CASSEGSFDTEAFF
TRBJ2-7	TRBV7-8	-	once	TGTGCCAGCAGCTTATGGGCCGGGATATACGAGCAGTACTTC	CASSLWAGIYEQYF
TRBJ1-4	TRBV15	-	-	TGTGCCACCAGCAGACCTACACGCGACCTGGATGAAAAACTGTTTTTT	CATSRPTRDLDEKLFF
TRBJ2-5	TRBV11-2	-	-	TGTGCCAGCAGCTTAGGGATCCAAGCCAACCGGGGAGAGACCCAGTACTTC	CASSLGIQANRGETQYF
TRBJ1-5	TRBV18	-	-	TGTGCCAGCGGGGGTGGCAGGGATCAGCCCCAGCATTTT	CASGGGRDQPQHF
TRBJ1-2	TRBV29-1	-	-	TGCAGCGTGGACCCACAGGGTTTCTATGGCTACACCTTC	CSVDPQGFYGYTF
TRBJ1-3	TRBV2	-	-	TGTGCCAGCAGTGAGTTCAACACCATATATTTT	CASSEFNTIYF
TRBJ2-1	TRBV7-9	TRBD2	-	TGTGCCAGCAGACCTGGACTAGCGGGGGCCTACAATGAGCAGTTCTTC	CASRPGLAGAYNEQFF
TRBJ1-6	TRBV19	-	-	TGTGCCAGTAGTACCTTTGTCGTGGATAATTCACCCCTCCACTTT	CASSTFVVDNSPLHF
TRBJ1-1	TRBV5-6	-	-	TGTGCCAGCAGCTTGGACAGACGGAACACTGAAGCTTTCTTT	CASSLDRRNTEAFF
TRBJ1-1	TRBV19	-	once	TGTGCCAGTACGGGGGGATTCACTGAAGCTTTCTTT	CASTGGFTEAFF
TRBJ1-5	TRBV9	-	-	TGTGCCAGCAGCAAAGACTGGGGCAATCAGCCCCAGCATTTT	CASSKDWGNQPQHF
TRBJ1-1	TRBV15	-	once	TGTGCCACCAGCCGAACCCGAGAGGGAGGGACTGAAGCTTTCTTT	CATSRTREGGTEAFF
TRBJ2-1	TRBV14	TRBD2	-	TGTGCCAGCAGCCAGATATTCGGGACTAGAAAGTTCTTC	CASSQIFGTRKFF
TRBJ2-5	TRBV18	-	-	TGTGCCAGCTCACCACGGCTCAACCAAGAGACCCAGTACTTC	CASSPRLNQETQYF
TRBJ2-7	TRBV11-2	-	-	TGTGCCAGCAGCCACAGACAGCTTGGGGATTACGAGCAGTACTTC	CASSHRQLGDYEQYF
TRBJ1-3	TRBV7-8	-	-	TGTGCCAGCAGCTTAGGTAGCCACGCTCTGGGAAACACCATATATTTT	CASSLGSHALGNTIYF
TRBJ2-3	TRBV7-9	-	few	TGTGCCAGCAGCTTTAGCACAGATACGCAGTATTTT	CASSFSTDTQYF
TRBJ1-1	TRBV29-1	-	-	TGCAGCGTGAGGACCTTCGGAGACACTGAAGCTTTCTTT	CSVRTFGDTEAFF
TRBJ2-7	TRBV7-6	TRBD1	-	TGTGCCAGCAGCCCCGGGACAGGGACCGAGCAGTACTTC	CASSPGTGTEQYF
TRBJ1-4	TRBV7-9	-	-	TGTGCCAGCAGCGCATTAGACAGTTCAACTAATGAAAAACTGTTTTTT	CASSALDSSTNEKLFF
TRBJ2-3	TRBV7-3	-	-	TGTGCCAGCAGCTTAAACCGGGGAGATACGCAGTATTTT	CASSLNRGDTQYF
TRBJ1-5	TRBV3-1/TRBV3-2	-	-	TGTGCCAGCAGCCAGGGGGTTAGCAATCAGCCCCAGCATTTT	CASSQGVSNQPQHF